These 10 T cell receptor beta chains were sequenced from one sample in a study of CD8 T cells in Susac syndrome. Random-hexamer reverse transcription was applied to about 0.45 to 1 ug RNA. TCRdb processed the immunoSEQ multiplex PCR reads anew with MiXCR; each CDR3 protein has one entry. The top ten hold 0.082% of the sample, which has about 200,000 distinct CDR3 sequences, approximately 95% seen once. The sequencing input was CD4+ T cells from PBMCs. These receptors came from a human donor with multiple sclerosis.

The V call is TRBV29-1, the J call TRBJ1-1; D possibly corresponds to TRBD1 (5 bases). CDR1 SQVTM and CDR2 ANQGSEA come from the germline V gene. V was trimmed by 0 bases and J by 4 bases, leaving 15 bases between them. This CDR3 comprises 15 residues. CDR3 loop: CSVEDRRGEGTEAFF. The CDR3 DNA sequence: TGCAGCGTTGAAGATCGCCGGGGGGAGGGCACTGAAGCTTTCTTT.

This chain links TRBV23-1 with TRBJ1-5; no clear D. TRBV23-1 is sorted into the ORF group, with uncertain function. The V and J ends lost 6 bases and 2 bases respectively, with 17 bases between them. The CDR3 sequence is 16 residues long. CDR3 DNA: TGCGCCAGCAGGGGGTTCGGGTGGGCTCGCAATCAGCCCCAGCATTTT. This gives the protein CASRGFGWARNQPQHF.

The V and J genes are TRBV7-3 and TRBJ2-1; 14 nucleotides agree with TRBD2. In germline, CDR1 is SGHTA, CDR2 FQGTGA. This CDR3 comprises 17 residues. J was trimmed by 9 bases and V by 5 bases; bases with no gene match: 12. CDR3 sequence: CASSLGLAGGLFSEQFF. CDR3 sequence (DNA): TGTGCCAGCAGCCTCGGACTAGCGGGGGGATTATTCAGTGAGCAGTTCTTC.

The chain has TRBV30 and TRBJ1-5; no firm D call. The CDR3 length is 18 residues. CDR1 is GTSNPN and CDR2 is SVGIG in the germline V gene (reference sequence). Trimming took off 0 bases at V and 0 bases at J, with 18 bases between the two ends. CDR3: CAWSVSVARRNSNQPQHF. In DNA, the CDR3 is TGTGCCTGGAGTGTATCCGTAGCCAGAAGGAATAGCAATCAGCCCCAGCATTTT.

The V call is TRBV29-1, the J call TRBJ1-5; TRBD1 aligns across 9 bases. V lost 5 bases, J lost 7 bases, and 3 bases stayed unmatched. This CDR3 region has 12 residues. CDR1 and CDR2 (germline): SQVTM, ANQGSEA. CDR3 in amino acids: CSVRTGAQPQHF. DNA for the CDR3: TGCAGCGTTCGGACAGGGGCCCAGCCCCAGCATTTT. Drawing the rest from reference TRBV29-1 and TRBJ1-5, the complete variable domain is SAVISQKPSRDICQRGTSLTIQCQVDSQVTMMFWYRQQPGQSLTLIATANQGSEATYESGFVIDKFPISRPNLTFSTLTVSNMSPEDSSIYLCSVRTGAQPQHFGDGTRLSIL.

This rearrangement joins TRBV7-2 to TRBJ2-1; TRBD1 matches at 8 bases. Germline V lookup: CDR1 SGHTA, CDR2 FQGNSA. Unmatched junction bases numbered 8, after V lost 4 bases and J lost 6 bases. The CDR3 covers 15 residues. The CDR3 nucleotides read TGTGCCAGCAGCTACAGGACAGGGCGGTCCAATGAGCAGTTCTTC. This codes for CASSYRTGRSNEQFF.

The rearrangement links TRBV3-1 to TRBJ2-1; 10 nucleotides match TRBD1. J gave up 9 bases and V 1 base, and 12 bases lay outside the gene matches. CDR1 and CDR2 from the germline V gene are LGHDT and YNNKEL (reference sequence). The CDR3 covers 17 residues. The CDR3 DNA follows: TGTGCCAGCAGCCAAGTTTGGGGACAGGGGTTGTCAGGTGAGCAGTTCTTC. This translates into CASSQVWGQGLSGEQFF.

The chain joins TRBV19 to TRBJ1-5, with unresolved D. The V end was cut by 5 bases, the J end by 3 bases, with 11 bases between. CDR3 length: 14 residues. From germline, CDR1 is LNHDA and CDR2 SQIVND (reference sequence). This chain's CDR3 is CASSRRGYNQPQHF. As DNA, the CDR3 is TGTGCCAGTAGTCGCCGGGGTTACAATCAGCCCCAGCATTTT.

The genes are TRBV30 and TRBJ1-3, with D possibly matching TRBD1 (5 bases). The V end was cut by 2 bases, the J end by 0 bases, with 20 bases between. Per the germline V gene, CDR1 is GTSNPN and CDR2 is SVGIG (reference sequence). This CDR3 region has 18 residues. The CDR3, as DNA: TGTGCCTGGAGTTGGAGGGGCTCTGGCCGTAACTCTGGAAACACCATATATTTT. Encoded protein: CAWSWRGSGRNSGNTIYF.

This clonotype was recorded once. The V gene is TRBV12-3 or TRBV12-4, the J gene TRBJ2-6; TRBD2 might be the D (5 bases). The CDR3 runs to 15 residues. Trimming left V 6 bases short and J 2 bases short, with 11 bases between. The CDR3, as DNA: TGTGCCAGCAGCCCCGCCGGGACTGGGGCCAACGTCCTGACTTTC. Encoded protein: CASSPAGTGANVLTF.